The rows below give T cell receptor beta chains drawn from one sample of a study of CD8+CD57+ T cells in acquired aplastic anemia. TCRdb ran MiXCR on the reads and lists one entry per CDR3 protein. This sample has about 270,000 distinct CDR3 sequences; 55% to 65% occur once, and the top ten carry roughly 8%. Sequenced material: sorted CD4+, CD8+, or CD8+CD57+ T cells (not recorded which) from PBMCs. The receptors derive from a human donor with severe aplastic anemia or a healthy control (not recorded which). Both conserved end residues are part of each CDR3. The order of the fields is D gene, V gene, CDR3 length, clone size, J gene, CDR3 protein, CDR3 DNA. A D gene is named only where the DNA matches it firmly. Only part of the rows carry a size: once, few, many, or a class if the clone is expanded.

>-|TRBV7-9|12|-|TRBJ2-1
CASSLGSLTAFF
TGTGCCAGCAGCTTAGGTTCCCTTACGGCGTTCTTC
>TRBD1|TRBV19|13|many|TRBJ1-5
CASSGDREQPQHF
TGTGCCAGTAGTGGGGACAGGGAACAGCCCCAGCATTTT
>TRBD1|TRBV2|12|-|TRBJ1-4
CASRGGGEKLFF
TGTGCCAGCAGAGGGGGCGGTGAAAAACTGTTTTTT
>-|TRBV7-8|17|many|TRBJ1-6
CASSSSHRERHNSPLHF
TGTGCCAGCAGCTCTTCCCACAGGGAGAGGCATAATTCACCCCTCCACTTT
>TRBD1|TRBV25-1|14|-|TRBJ1-5
CARVVDRVNQPQHF
TGTGCTAGAGTCGTCGACAGGGTCAATCAGCCCCAGCATTTT
>-|TRBV7-2|15|few|TRBJ1-6
CASKDPGFHHSPLHF
TGTGCCAGCAAAGATCCGGGATTTCACCATTCACCCCTCCACTTT
>TRBD1|TRBV6-5|15|-|TRBJ1-1
CASSRLDREDTEAFF
TGTGCCAGCAGCCGGTTAGACAGGGAAGACACTGAAGCTTTCTTT
>-|TRBV6-5|13|many|TRBJ2-7
CASSIGRSYEQYF
TGTGCCAGCAGTATAGGGAGGTCCTACGAGCAGTACTTC
>-|TRBV20-1|13|many|TRBJ2-1
CSADGLPYNEQFF
TGCAGCGCGGACGGATTGCCCTACAATGAGCAGTTCTTC
>TRBD1|TRBV15|15|few|TRBJ1-6
CATSREPGQGSPLHF
TGTGCCACCAGCAGAGAACCGGGACAGGGGTCACCCCTCCACTTT
>-|TRBV24-1|15|many|TRBJ1-4
CATSDPGQGGEKLFF
TGTGCCACCAGTGACCCGGGACAAGGAGGTGAAAAACTGTTTTTT
>-|TRBV29-1|13|few|TRBJ1-6
CSVALRSNSPLHF
TGCAGCGTAGCTCTCAGAAGTAATTCACCCCTCCACTTT
>-|TRBV9|19|many|TRBJ2-7
CASSVKPGQRDSVVDEQYF
TGTGCCAGCAGCGTAAAGCCCGGACAGAGAGATTCCGTGGTTGACGAGCAGTACTTC
>-|TRBV14|13|-|TRBJ1-2
CASSQDPGYGYTF
TGTGCCAGCAGCCAAGATCCGGGATATGGCTACACCTTC
>TRBD1|TRBV7-6|15|few|TRBJ2-1
CASSLSGQAFNEQFF
TGTGCCAGCAGCTTATCGGGACAGGCCTTCAATGAGCAGTTCTTC
>-|TRBV6-5|14|-|TRBJ2-7
CASSGSGTYYEQCF
TGTGCCAGCAGTGGCTCCGGGACCTACTACGAGCAGTGCTTC
>TRBD1|TRBV7-2|13|-|TRBJ1-2
CASHAGGLDGYTF
TGCGCCAGCCATGCAGGGGGCTTAGATGGCTACACCTTC
>-|TRBV19|13|few|TRBJ2-3
CASSWTTTDTQYF
TGTGCCAGTAGTTGGACCACCACAGATACGCAGTATTTT
>TRBD1|TRBV19|16|many|TRBJ1-4
CASSIDVTGIREKLFF
TGTGCCAGTAGTATAGATGTGACAGGGATTCGTGAAAAACTGTTTTTT
>TRBD2|TRBV12-3/TRBV12-4|14|many|TRBJ2-1
CASISGGARDEQFF
TGTGCCAGCATAAGCGGGGGGGCCCGGGATGAGCAGTTCTTC
>-|TRBV10-3|14|-|TRBJ1-1
CAISEGPQNTEAFF
TGTGCCATCAGTGAAGGCCCCCAAAACACTGAAGCTTTCTTT
>-|TRBV9|15|-|TRBJ2-3
CASSVAGAPTDTQYF
TGTGCCAGCAGCGTAGCGGGGGCACCCACAGATACGCAGTATTTT
>-|TRBV6-1|15|once|TRBJ1-6
CASMRAGASNSPLHF
TGTGCCAGCATGAGGGCAGGGGCCAGTAATTCACCCCTCCACTTT
>TRBD1|TRBV24-1|12|-|TRBJ1-1
CATSDRQGEAFF
TGTGCCACCAGTGACAGACAGGGTGAAGCTTTCTTT
>-|TRBV2|11|many|TRBJ2-5
CASSESETQYF
TGTGCCAGCAGTGAGTCGGAGACCCAGTACTTC
>TRBD1|TRBV12-3/TRBV12-4|14|many|TRBJ2-7
CASSLRDRFHEQYF
TGTGCCAGCAGTCTCCGGGACAGGTTCCACGAGCAGTACTTC
>-|TRBV7-2|14|-|TRBJ2-7
CASSLEMSWAEQYF
TGTGCCAGCAGCTTAGAAATGTCCTGGGCCGAGCAGTACTTC
>TRBD1|TRBV29-1|15|-|TRBJ2-5
CSVEPDRGPGETQYF
TGCAGCGTTGAACCCGACAGGGGGCCTGGTGAGACCCAGTACTTC
>-|TRBV20-1|16|-|TRBJ2-7
CSAEKWGLGETYEQYF
TGCAGTGCCGAAAAGTGGGGTTTGGGGGAGACCTACGAGCAGTACTTC
>TRBD2|TRBV7-2|17|-|TRBJ2-2
CASSLRLAGSNTGELFF
TGTGCCAGCAGCTTAAGGCTAGCGGGATCGAACACCGGGGAGCTGTTTTTT
>TRBD2|TRBV7-9|17|-|TRBJ2-7
CASSQGLAGGQGYEQYF
TGTGCCAGCAGCCAGGGACTAGCGGGGGGGCAGGGGTACGAGCAGTACTTC
>TRBD2|TRBV29-1|15|-|TRBJ2-7
CSVEEWSSGSYEQYF
TGCAGCGTTGAAGAATGGTCTAGCGGGAGCTACGAGCAGTACTTC
>-|TRBV19|16|-|TRBJ1-3
CASSISNSVLGNTIYF
TGTGCCAGTAGTATTTCGAACAGCGTACTCGGAAACACCATATATTTT
>TRBD2|TRBV7-2|18|few|TRBJ2-5
CASSLGRRLAGPRETQYF
TGTGCCAGCAGCTTAGGTCGTCGACTAGCGGGGCCCCGGGAGACCCAGTACTTC
>-|TRBV20-1|12|-|TRBJ2-2
CSAKDLTGELFF
TGCAGTGCTAAAGACCTTACCGGGGAGCTGTTTTTT
>-|TRBV7-2|14|-|TRBJ2-5
CASSLVGAGETQYF
TGTGCCAGCAGCTTAGTGGGGGCAGGAGAGACCCAGTACTTC
>-|TRBV2|13|-|TRBJ2-7
CICSALPIYEQYF
-
>-|TRBV5-5|14|few|TRBJ2-7
CASSFTLSSYEQYF
TGTGCCAGCAGCTTCACCTTAAGCTCCTACGAGCAGTACTTC
>TRBD1|TRBV29-1|11|-|TRBJ1-2
CSDRTGPGYTF
TGCAGCGATCGGACAGGGCCTGGCTACACCTTC
>-|TRBV19|16|-|TRBJ2-3
CASSIARGGGRNTQYF
TGTGCCAGTAGTATTGCCAGGGGGGGAGGACGAAATACGCAGTATTTT
>-|TRBV20-1|16|-|TRBJ1-1
CSATREGPSRSTEAFF
TGCAGTGCCACGCGGGAGGGGCCCTCCCGTTCGACTGAAGCTTTCTTT
>-|TRBV19|17|-|TRBJ2-1
CASSILPAAQEYNEQFF
TGTGCCAGTAGTATCCTTCCAGCGGCCCAGGAGTACAATGAGCAGTTCTTC
>-|TRBV11-2|16|-|TRBJ2-5
CASSLDRWGIQETQYF
TGTGCCAGCAGCTTAGATCGCTGGGGTATTCAAGAGACCCAGTACTTC
>TRBD2|TRBV5-1|14|many|TRBJ2-1
CASSLAGIYNEQFF
TGCGCCAGCAGCTTAGCGGGGATCTACAATGAGCAGTTCTTC
>TRBD2|TRBV20-1|18|-|TRBJ2-3
CSASGRYGTTGSTDTQYF
TGCAGTGCTTCGGGGCGATACGGGACTACGGGGAGCACAGATACGCAGTATTTT
>TRBD1|TRBV5-1|14|-|TRBJ1-1
CASSLGQGAGEAFF
TGCGCCAGCAGCTTGGGACAGGGGGCGGGTGAAGCTTTCTTT
>-|TRBV7-9|12|few|TRBJ1-6
CASSFRGSPLHF
TGTGCCAGCAGCTTCCGAGGTTCACCCCTCCACTTT
>-|TRBV6-1|13|many|TRBJ2-5
CASSGILGQTQYF
TGTGCCAGCAGCGGGATTCTCGGGCAGACCCAGTACTTC
>-|TRBV15|16|-|TRBJ2-7
CATSSYWSGTPYEQYF
TGTGCCACCAGCAGTTATTGGTCAGGGACCCCCTACGAGCAGTACTTC
>TRBD1|TRBV6-5|13|many|TRBJ1-5
CASRGGRNQPQHF
TGTGCCAGCAGAGGGGGCCGGAATCAGCCCCAGCATTTT